A single sample gave rise to the 28 T cell receptor beta chains below, sequenced in a study of T cells after yellow fever vaccination. From the 5' RACE reads, TCRdb called clonotypes with MiXCR, one entry per CDR3 protein. The sample comprises about 350,000 distinct CDR3 sequences, 11% of which are singletons, and less than 20% rests with the top ten. The specimen comprised PBMCs, sampled on the day of the first yellow fever vaccination. These receptors originate from a man aged 18 to 29 who received the YFV17D yellow fever vaccine.

The chain couples TRBV7-8 to TRBJ1-2; no clear D. Germline assignment: CDR1 SGHVS and CDR2 FQNEAQ. The CDR3 is 13 amino acids. V lost 2 bases and J lost 6, with 10 bases in between. The CDR3 here is CASSLRTEDGYTF. In nucleotides, the CDR3 is TGTGCCAGCAGCTTACGTACAGAGGATGGCTACACCTTC.

In its sample, this clonotype was seen many times. The chain couples TRBV14 to TRBJ2-7; D not resolved. The V end was cut by 1 base, the J end by 6 bases, with 10 bases between. CDR1 is SGHDN and CDR2 is FVKESK in the germline V gene. This CDR3 contains 13 residues. The CDR3 protein is CASSQVDRSEQYV. In nucleotides, the CDR3 is TGTGCCAGCAGCCAAGTGGATCGAAGCGAGCAGTACGTC.

V and J are TRBV27 and TRBJ2-1; D perhaps matches TRBD1 (6 bases). Germline V lookup: CDR1 MNHEY, CDR2 SMNVEV (reference sequence). V lost 5 bases to trimming and J lost 2 bases, with 13 bases between them. The CDR3 sequence is 15 residues long. The CDR3 is CASSPTGPPYNEQFF. The CDR3 bases are TGTGCCAGCAGTCCTACAGGGCCCCCCTACAATGAGCAGTTCTTC.

V gene TRBV20-1 combines with J gene TRBJ2-2; weak D call: TRBD2 (5 bases). In germline, CDR1 is DFQATT, CDR2 SNEGSKA (reference sequence). V was trimmed by 6 bases and J by 0 bases, leaving 11 bases between them. The CDR3 has 14 amino acids. CDR3 in DNA: TGCAGTGCCCGACGGGGAACGAACACCGGGGAGCTGTTTTTT. It yields the protein CSARRGTNTGELFF.

As DNA, the CDR3 is TGCGCCAGCAGCTTGTTCGAGGGGAACACTGAAGCTTTCTTT. Protein: CASSLFEGNTEAFF. V gene TRBV5-1 combines with J gene TRBJ1-1; D not resolved. The V gene's germline CDR1 is SGHRS and CDR2 YFSETQ. The CDR3 is 14 residues long. V lost 1 base and J lost 1, with 8 bases in between.

This chain joins TRBV6-2 or TRBV6-3 and TRBJ2-7, with 7 bases matching TRBD2. Germline lookup yields CDR1 MNHEY and CDR2 SVGEGT. This CDR3 region has 23 residues. The J segment lost 1 base and the V segment lost 0 bases, leaving 27 bases of the junction unmatched. The CDR3, as DNA: TGTGCCAGCAGTTACTCTCTCTATGTCGTGCGGGTAGTGGCGGATAGCGGGTCCTACGAGCAGTACGTC. This translates into CASSYSLYVVRVVADSGSYEQYV.

This chain links TRBV25-1 with TRBJ1-4; no clear D gene. V shed 7 bases and J shed 6 bases, with 9 bases lying between them. Germline V gene sequence: CDR1 MGHDK, CDR2 SYGVNS. The CDR3 contains 12 residues. CDR3 in amino acids: CASTRNHEKLFF. The CDR3 DNA sequence: TGTGCCAGCACCAGAAACCATGAAAAACTGTTTTTT.

This clonotype was detected only a few times. The chain has TRBV5-6 and TRBJ1-3; D gene ambiguous. Trimming took 4 bases from V and 0 from J, leaving 14 bases between them. The CDR3 length is 16 residues. Germline CDR1 SGHDT, CDR2 YYEEEE. The DNA of the CDR3 is TGTGCCAGCAGCACGGAGATTGGATCCTCTGGAAACACCATATATTTT. It yields the protein CASSTEIGSSGNTIYF. Full variable domain (outside the CDR3, taken from reference TRBV5-6 and TRBJ1-3): DAGVTQSPTHLIKTRGQQVTLRCSPKSGHDTVSWYQQALGQGPQFIFQYYEEEERQRGNFPDRFSGHQFPNYSSELNVNALLLGDSALYLCASSTEIGSSGNTIYFGEGSWLTVV.

This chain uses TRBV6-2 or TRBV6-3 with TRBJ2-5, with TRBD2 matching 11 bases. The CDR3 runs 16 residues. With 7 bases clipped from V and 2 bases from J, the junction kept 9 bases outside the gene matches. CDR1 is MNHEY and CDR2 is SVGEGT in the germline V gene. The CDR3 nucleotides are TGTGCCAGCAATTTAATGCTAGCGGGGGGACAAGAGACCCAGTACTTC. Protein sequence: CASNLMLAGGQETQYF.

The genes are TRBV28 and TRBJ1-4, with D unclear. The CDR3 length is 14 residues. Germline lookup yields CDR1 MDHEN and CDR2 SYDVKM. Trimming stripped 7 bases from V and 5 bases from J, with 14 bases between. The CDR3 region is CASTSEVGNEKLFF. The CDR3 nucleotides are TGTGCCAGCACCTCGGAAGTCGGAAATGAAAAACTGTTTTTT.

V usage is TRBV11-1 and J usage is TRBJ1-2; the D gene is possibly TRBD1 (6 bases). Germline values: CDR1 SGHAT, CDR2 FQDESV (reference sequence). V lost 6 bases to trimming and J lost 1 base, with 18 bases between them. This CDR3 is built from 16 residues. The CDR3 DNA is TGTGCCAGCAGATCAGCCGGGACACTAGATAACTATGGCTACACCTTC. Translating it yields CASRSAGTLDNYGYTF.

This clonotype was seen a handful of times. The rearrangement joins TRBV12-3 or TRBV12-4 to TRBJ1-2, with unresolved D. The V end was cut by 3 bases, the J end by 6 bases, with 8 bases between. This CDR3 has 12 amino acids. The CDR3 DNA sequence: TGTGCCAGCAGTTTTCGCGGGGATGGCTACACCTTC. Protein: CASSFRGDGYTF.

V and J are TRBV20-1 and TRBJ2-3; D not resolved. Germline CDR1 reads DFQATT; CDR2 reads SNEGSKA (reference sequence). The CDR3 spans 12 residues. V was pared by 3 bases and J by 2 bases, with 6 bases between. In DNA form, the CDR3 reads TGCAGTGCTAGCCCGGCCACAGATACGCAGTATTTT. This codes for CSASPATDTQYF.

The gene calls are TRBV7-2 and TRBJ1-1, with D possibly matching TRBD1 (5 bases). This CDR3 comprises 15 residues. CDR1 SGHTA and CDR2 FQGNSA come from the germline V gene. V shed 2 bases and J shed 1 base, with 11 bases lying between them. The CDR3 DNA follows: TGTGCCAGCAGCTTACAGGCCAGGGAGAACACTGAAGCTTTCTTT. Translated: CASSLQARENTEAFF. Supplemented by reference TRBV7-2 and TRBJ1-1, the full variable domain reads GAGVSQSPSNKVTEKGKDVELRCDPISGHTALYWYRQSLGQGLEFLIYFQGNSAPDKSGLPSDRFSAERTGGSVSTLTIQRTQQEDSAVYLCASSLQARENTEAFFGQGTRLTVV.

V and J are TRBV25-1 and TRBJ2-2; 14 bases align to TRBD2. After removal of 8 bases from V and 5 bases from J, the junction contained 7 bases not matched to a gene. The CDR3 loop spans 16 amino acids. CDR1 is MGHDK, CDR2 SYGVNS, per germline. CDR3 nucleotide sequence: TGTGCCAGCTCGGGACTAGCGGGGGCCACAACCGGGGAGCTGTTTTTT. Its translation: CASSGLAGATTGELFF. The variable domain in full, with the rest retrieved from reference TRBV25-1 and TRBJ2-2, is EADIYQTPRYLVIGTGKKITLECSQTMGHDKMYWYQQDPGMELHLIHYSYGVNSTEKGDLSSESTVSRIRTEHFPLTLESARPSHTSQYLCASSGLAGATTGELFFGEGSRLTVL.

This clonotype has more than one count but fewer than ten. The genes are TRBV12-3 or TRBV12-4 and TRBJ2-3, with D hard to call. Between the trimmed V and J ends, which lost 6 bases and 8 bases, there was a span of 15 bases. The CDR3 loop spans 13 amino acids. In nucleotides, the CDR3 is TGTGCCAGCAGGATATTAAGGATCCCTACGCAGTATTTT. This sequence encodes CASRILRIPTQYF.

This rearrangement joins TRBV7-9 to TRBJ2-7, with 7 bases lining up with TRBD1. Trimming cost V 5 bases and J 7 bases; bases outside gene matches: 11. The V gene's germline CDR1 is SEHNR and CDR2 FQNEAQ (reference sequence). This CDR3 is built from 14 residues. Here the CDR3 DNA reads TGTGCCAGCAGCCATCGACAGGGCTCGGGAGAGCAGTACTTC. Protein sequence: CASSHRQGSGEQYF.

The chain links TRBV4-1 to TRBJ2-1, with a weak D call TRBD1 (5 bases). Germline CDR1 MGHRA, CDR2 YSYEKL. The CDR3 totals 14 residues. V was clipped by 0 bases and J by 10 bases, with 13 bases between them. The CDR3: CASSQEDQGREQFF. As DNA, the CDR3 is TGCGCCAGCAGCCAAGAGGATCAGGGTAGAGAGCAGTTCTTC.

The chain links TRBV4-2 to TRBJ2-1; D ambiguous. The V and J ends lost 1 base and 8 bases respectively, with 6 bases between them. Germline CDR1 and CDR2: LGHNA and YNFKEQ. The CDR3 has 12 amino acids. The CDR3 loop is CASSQVSHEQFF. The DNA of the CDR3 is TGTGCCAGCAGCCAAGTTTCTCATGAGCAGTTCTTC.

V and J are TRBV10-3 and TRBJ2-5; a possible D gene is TRBD1 (6 bases). V shed 11 bases and J shed 0 bases, with 13 bases lying between them. The CDR3 extends over 13 amino acids. Germline CDR1 and CDR2: ENHRY and SYGVKD. CDR3 coding DNA: TGTGCCTCGGGGCAGGGGAACCAAGAGACCCAGTACTTC. Amino acids: CASGQGNQETQYF.

In this sample, this clonotype turned up a few times. This chain links TRBV20-1 with TRBJ2-2; D remains unclear. Looked up from germline, CDR1 is DFQATT and CDR2 is SNEGSKA (reference sequence). The ends were cut back, 2 bases at V and 2 bases at J, with 21 bases in the middle. The CDR3 has 18 amino acids. The CDR3, as DNA: TGCAGTGCTAGAATTAAACATGGCGGACCCTCTAACACCGGGGAGCTGTTTTTT. Protein product: CSARIKHGGPSNTGELFF.

This clonotype has only a few counts. The rearrangement uses TRBV4-3 and TRBJ1-1; the match to TRBD1 covers 7 bases. The CDR3 has 15 amino acids. V lost 4 bases to trimming and J lost 2 bases; unmatched junction nucleotides: 7. The germline V gene encodes CDR1 LGHNA and CDR2 YSLEER. CDR3: CASSRLRDSNTEAFF. Here the CDR3 DNA reads TGCGCCAGCAGCCGGCTCCGGGACAGTAACACTGAAGCTTTCTTT.

The chain couples TRBV21-1 to TRBJ2-4; whether TRBD1, the table's D call, matches the DNA was not checked. TRBV21-1 is a documented pseudogene. This CDR3 is 13 amino acids long. The CDR3 DNA reads TGTGCCAGCAGCCCGCGGGGCTTCAACATTCAGTACTTC. This encodes CASSPRGFNIQYF.

This clonotype was counted between two and nine times. V is TRBV6-2 or TRBV6-3 and J is TRBJ2-7, with 9 nucleotides matching TRBD1. CDR1 and CDR2 from the germline V gene are MNHEY and SVGEGT. The V segment lost 6 bases and the J segment 9 bases; nucleotides outside the gene matches: 12. The CDR3 spans 14 residues. CDR3 residues: CASRITGTGISQYF. CDR3 in DNA: TGTGCCAGCAGGATTACCGGGACAGGGATTTCGCAGTACTTC.

This clonotype occurred many times. The chain links TRBV20-1 to TRBJ1-1, with D perhaps matching TRBD1 (5 bases). Germline CDR1 DFQATT, CDR2 SNEGSKA (reference sequence). V was shortened by 6 bases and J by 1 base, with 9 bases between the two germline ends. This CDR3 region has 12 residues. The CDR3 sequence: CSAWRGNTEAFF. For the CDR3, the DNA is TGCAGTGCATGGAGGGGGAACACTGAAGCTTTCTTT.

V usage is TRBV5-1 and J usage is TRBJ2-1; 7 bases fit TRBD1. CDR3 length: 14 residues. Per germline, CDR1 SGHRS and CDR2 YFSETQ. Germline trimming cut 2 bases from V and 3 bases from J; bases unmatched to any gene: 2. The CDR3 DNA is TGCGCCAGCAGCTTATGGGACAGCTACAATGAGCAGTTCTTC. This codes for CASSLWDSYNEQFF.

This clonotype was recorded a few times. The chain joins TRBV20-1 to TRBJ1-3, with D unclear. This CDR3 is built from 13 residues. V gave up 6 bases and J gave up 4 bases, with 13 bases separating them. The germline CDR1 and CDR2 sequences are DFQATT and SNEGSKA (reference sequence). The CDR3 loop is CSAQDSPGNTIYF. The CDR3 DNA sequence: TGCAGTGCCCAAGACTCCCCGGGAAACACCATATATTTT.

This clonotype was observed a handful of times. CDR3 protein: CASSFTVSNQPQHF. For the CDR3, the DNA is TGTGCCAGCAGTTTTACAGTGAGCAATCAGCCCCAGCATTTT. The J gene is TRBJ1-5, the V gene TRBV12-3 or TRBV12-4; unclear D gene. The CDR3 sequence is 14 residues long. V was clipped by 3 bases and J by 1 base, with 7 bases between them.